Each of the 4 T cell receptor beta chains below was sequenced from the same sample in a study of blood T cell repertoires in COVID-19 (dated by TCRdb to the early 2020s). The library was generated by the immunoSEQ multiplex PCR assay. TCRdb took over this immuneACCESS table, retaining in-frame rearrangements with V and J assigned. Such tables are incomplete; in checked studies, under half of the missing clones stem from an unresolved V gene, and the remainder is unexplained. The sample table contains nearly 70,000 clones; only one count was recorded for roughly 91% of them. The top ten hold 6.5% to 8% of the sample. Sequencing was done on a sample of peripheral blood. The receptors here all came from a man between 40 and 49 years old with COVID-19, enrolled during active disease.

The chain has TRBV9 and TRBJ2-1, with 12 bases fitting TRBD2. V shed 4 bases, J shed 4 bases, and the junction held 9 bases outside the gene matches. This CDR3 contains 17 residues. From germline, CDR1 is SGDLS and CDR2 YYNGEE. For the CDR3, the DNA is TGTGCCAGCAGCCCCCGACTAGCGGGGGCCCTATACAATGAGCAGTTCTTC. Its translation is CASSPRLAGALYNEQFF.

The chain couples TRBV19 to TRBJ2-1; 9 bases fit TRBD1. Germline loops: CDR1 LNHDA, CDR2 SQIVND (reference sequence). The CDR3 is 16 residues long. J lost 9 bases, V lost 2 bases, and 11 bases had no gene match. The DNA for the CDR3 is TGTGCCAGTAGTATAACAGGGGGCGTCCCAATCGGTGAGCAGTTCTTC. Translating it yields CASSITGGVPIGEQFF.

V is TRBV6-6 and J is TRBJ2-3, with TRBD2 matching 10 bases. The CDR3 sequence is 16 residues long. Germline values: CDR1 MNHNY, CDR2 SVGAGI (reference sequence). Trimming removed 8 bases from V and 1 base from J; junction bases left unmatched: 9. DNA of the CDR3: TGTGCCAGCCACCCTATCGGGACTAGCGGCACAGATACGCAGTATTTT. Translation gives CASHPIGTSGTDTQYF.

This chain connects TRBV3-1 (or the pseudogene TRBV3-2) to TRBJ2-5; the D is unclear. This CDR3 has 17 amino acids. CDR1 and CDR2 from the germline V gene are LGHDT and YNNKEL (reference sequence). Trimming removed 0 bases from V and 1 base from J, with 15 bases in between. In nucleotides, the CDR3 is TGTGCCAGCAGCCAAGATGGAGCCGAAGTGGTCCAAGAGACCCAGTACTTC. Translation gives CASSQDGAEVVQETQYF.